One and the same sample provided the 15 T cell receptor beta chains below, sequenced in a study of blood T cells in healthy people across ages. The authors ran a second PCR of about 6 to 11 cycles using a sample-barcoded 5' primer and a J-beta primer mix. Using its own MiXCR run on the 5' RACE reads, TCRdb lists one record per CDR3 protein. Among about 730,000 distinct CDR3 sequences listed, 35% to 45% were seen once. Sequencing input: blood. The receptors shown here come from a woman aged 60-70 years in good health.

A few counts support this clonotype. V is TRBV5-8 and J is TRBJ2-1; 10 bases are shared with TRBD2. CDR1 SGHTS and CDR2 YDEGEE come from the germline V gene. This CDR3 is built from 15 residues. V dropped 1 base and J dropped 7; count of bases not matched to a gene: 5. CDR3 loop: CASSLLAGVLNEQFF. The CDR3 DNA sequence: TGTGCCAGCAGCTTGCTAGCGGGAGTATTAAATGAGCAGTTCTTC. Complete variable domain (other parts from reference TRBV5-8 and TRBJ2-1): EAGVTQSPTHLIKTRGQQATLRCSPISGHTSVYWYQQALGLGLQFLLWYDEGEERNRGNFPPRFSGRQFPNYSSELNVNALELEDSALYLCASSLLAGVLNEQFFGPGTRLTVL.

The chain combines TRBV20-1 with TRBJ1-1; D is possibly TRBD1 (5 bases). Germline V gene lookup returns CDR1 DFQATT and CDR2 SNEGSKA (reference sequence). The germline V and J ends were trimmed by 2 bases and 0 bases, with 13 bases remaining between them. CDR3 length equals 15 residues. The CDR3 region has the DNA TGCAGTGCTAGAACTCTGACAGCCATGAACACTGAAGCTTTCTTT. Translated: CSARTLTAMNTEAFF.

The V call is TRBV7-2, the J call TRBJ2-1, with TRBD2 matching 11 bases. The ends lost 4 bases at V and 13 bases at J; junction bases unmatched: 12. The CDR3 totals 15 residues. Germline CDR1 is SGHTA and CDR2 is FQGNSA. Here the CDR3 DNA reads TGTGCCAGCAGCTCTCGGACTAGCGGGCAGGAGACCCAGTTCTTC. Protein sequence: CASSSRTSGQETQFF.

Remarks on this clonotype: A much larger clone differs from this one at a single base, so this may be a read error. V gene TRBV10-3 combines with J gene TRBJ2-3; TRBD2 agrees at 12 bases. V was pared by 4 bases and J by 1 base, with 6 bases of the junction left unmatched. The CDR3 contains 17 residues. Germline CDR1 reads ENHRY; CDR2 reads SYGVKD. Here the CDR3 reads CAISGSTSGSGTDTQYF. The CDR3 coding sequence is TGTGCCATCAGTGGGTCGACTAGCGGGAGTGGCACAGATACGCAGTATTTT.

This clonotype was seen only a few times. This chain uses TRBV5-1 with TRBJ1-1, with 7 nucleotides matching TRBD1. The CDR3 is 14 residues long. V lost 2 bases, J lost 6 bases, and 7 bases stayed unmatched. The V gene's germline CDR1 is SGHRS and CDR2 YFSETQ. CDR3 coding DNA: TGCGCCAGCAGCTTAACCGCCGGGACAGCTGAAGCTTTCTTT. Amino acids: CASSLTAGTAEAFF.

This chain uses TRBV28 with TRBJ2-5, with D perhaps matching TRBD1 or TRBD2 (6 bases each). Germline V CDR1 and CDR2: MDHEN, SYDVKM. V was trimmed by 5 bases and J by 11 bases, leaving 21 bases between them. This CDR3 has 14 amino acids. In DNA, the CDR3 is TGTGCCAGCAGTGACGGGGGCGCCGTTGAAGAGCAGTACTTC. Translating it yields CASSDGGAVEEQYF.

This rearrangement joins TRBV28 to TRBJ2-7; tentatively, D is TRBD1 (6 bases). Trimming left V 3 bases short and J 9 bases short, with 21 bases between. The CDR3 runs 15 residues. Germline values: CDR1 MDHEN, CDR2 SYDVKM. The CDR3 DNA is TGTGCCAGCAGTTTGGGGGCTCTGGGTACACACGGGCAGTACTTC. This translates into CASSLGALGTHGQYF.

J is TRBJ2-2 and V is TRBV5-1; 9 bases match TRBD2. There are 16 residues in the CDR3. The V gene end was trimmed by 3 bases and the J gene end by 0 bases; junction bases not matched to a gene: 3. Germline values: CDR1 SGHRS, CDR2 YFSETQ. CDR3 in amino acids: CASSYLAGPNTGELFF. DNA for the CDR3: TGCGCCAGCAGCTATCTAGCGGGGCCGAACACCGGGGAGCTGTTTTTT.

Ten or more counts support this clonotype. The rearrangement links TRBV5-1 to TRBJ2-6; the match to TRBD2 covers 12 bases. Germline-derived CDR1 and CDR2 are SGHRS and YFSETQ. CDR3 length: 21 amino acids. V lost 4 bases, J lost 0 bases, and 14 bases stayed unmatched. Written as DNA, the CDR3 is TGCGCCAGCAGCCTCTCGAATGGACTAGCGGGGTCCTCCTCTGGGGCCAACGTCCTGACTTTC. As protein: CASSLSNGLAGSSSGANVLTF.

The CDR3, as DNA: TGCAGTGCTAGAGTACCAGCGGGGTTCTCGTCCGAGCAGTACTTC. Translation gives CSARVPAGFSSEQYF. This chain connects TRBV20-1 to TRBJ2-4, with 7 bases aligning to TRBD2. The DNA end lines up better with TRBJ2-7; the J call may be wrong. This CDR3 contains 15 residues. CDR1 and CDR2 from the germline V gene are DFQATT and SNEGSKA (reference sequence).

The chain uses TRBV6-2 or TRBV6-3 and TRBJ2-1; TRBD2 agrees at 13 bases. The germline V gene has CDR1 MNHEY and CDR2 SVGEGT. The CDR3 has 15 amino acids. The J segment lost 4 bases and the V segment lost 6 bases, leaving 3 bases of the junction unmatched. The CDR3: CASRLAGGPYNEQFF. DNA of the CDR3: TGTGCCAGCAGACTAGCGGGAGGGCCGTACAATGAGCAGTTCTTC.

In regard to this clonotype: Germline and junction disagree at one end, which may indicate a read error. V is TRBV28 and J is TRBJ2-2; no reliable D call. The CDR3 runs 12 residues. The germline V gene encodes CDR1 MDHEN and CDR2 SYDVKM. CDR3 sequence: CVSSIPSGELFF. As DNA, the CDR3 is TGTGTCAGCAGTATCCCCTCGGGGGAGCTGTTTTTT.

In this sample, this clonotype turned up a few times. The genes are TRBV27 and TRBJ2-6, with D maybe TRBD1 (5 bases). Trimming pared 6 bases from V and 0 bases from J, leaving 15 bases between. Germline CDR1 reads MNHEY; CDR2 reads SMNVEV (reference sequence). The CDR3 spans 17 residues. CDR3 DNA sequence: TGTGCCAGCAGCAAAGGGGAAGGATACTCTGGGGCCAACGTCCTGACTTTC. Translating gives CASSKGEGYSGANVLTF.

This rearrangement joins TRBV7-9 to TRBJ2-5, with 7 nucleotides matching TRBD2. Germline CDR1 SEHNR, CDR2 FQNEAQ (reference sequence). The CDR3 is made up of 15 amino acids. Unmatched junction bases numbered 8, after V lost 2 bases and J lost 5 bases. CDR3 in DNA: TGTGCCAGCAGCTTATCTTCCCGGGAGGCGGAGACCCAGTACTTC. This gives the protein CASSLSSREAETQYF.

The sample holds a few counts of this clonotype. The CDR3 bases are TGCAGTGCTACAGGGACTAGCGGGAGGGAACAAGAGACCCAGTACTTC. Its protein product is CSATGTSGREQETQYF. The rearrangement links TRBV20-1 to TRBJ2-5, with 16 positions matching TRBD2. Germline lookup yields CDR1 DFQATT and CDR2 SNEGSKA (reference sequence). The CDR3 sequence is 16 residues long. The V and J ends lost 4 bases and 2 bases, in that order; junction bases with no gene match: 4.